These 3 T cell receptor beta chains were sequenced from one sample in a study of T-cell reconstitution after alpha-beta-depleted transplantation in children. A library of TCRbeta sequences, prepared with unique molecular identifiers, was generated. MiXCR, run by TCRdb on the PCR reads, gives a single entry per CDR3 protein. Among approximately 590,000 distinct CDR3 sequences listed, roughly a tenth were seen once. The material sequenced was PBMCs from the stem cell graft donor, taken from the stem cell graft. The receptors derive from a human donor who donated a stem cell graft to a child with acute myeloid leukemia.

This clonotype appeared once. The chain recombines TRBV6-1 with TRBJ2-1; D is tentatively TRBD1 or TRBD2 (5 bases each). V was cut by 5 bases and J by 6 bases, with 17 bases left in between. The CDR3 has 15 residues. The germline CDR1 and CDR2 sequences are MNHNS and SASEGT. CDR3: CASSPRDGRSNEQFF. In DNA, the CDR3 is TGTGCCAGCAGTCCCCGGGACGGGCGCTCCAATGAGCAGTTCTTC.

This clonotype was recorded many times. The gene calls are TRBV20-1 and TRBJ2-3; 11 bases are a match to TRBD2. CDR1 and CDR2 from the germline V gene are DFQATT and SNEGSKA (reference sequence). This CDR3 comprises 16 residues. V shed 0 bases and J 6 bases; nucleotides not matched to a gene: 8. CDR3 loop: CSARDILAGGSDTQYF. CDR3 nucleotides: TGCAGTGCTAGAGATATCCTAGCGGGAGGAAGTGATACGCAGTATTTT.

This clonotype has just a few counts. The chain uses TRBV12-3 or TRBV12-4 and TRBJ1-1, with D hard to call. The CDR3 extends over 12 amino acids. Trimming took off 3 bases at V and 8 bases at J, with 10 bases between the two ends. The CDR3 protein is CASSFSRIEAFF. DNA of the CDR3: TGTGCCAGCAGTTTTTCCCGGATCGAAGCTTTCTTT.